This T cell receptor (beta chain) comes out of a study of CD8 T cells in Susac syndrome. Overall study: When their blood was taken, the Susac syndrome patients had either not yet had any therapy, were taking corticosteroids, or were taking intravenous immunoglobulin alone. Study-level points and caveats: CD4+ repertoires of Susac syndrome patients lacked detectable clonal expansion.

Random hexamers primed reverse transcription of roughly 0.5 to 1 ug RNA. A multiplex approach, immunoSEQ multiplex PCR, amplified TCR beta CDR3 across 54 Vbeta and 13 Jbeta. A single record per CDR3 protein comes from TCRdb applying MiXCR to the immunoSEQ multiplex PCR reads. Of roughly 140,000 distinct CDR3 sequences detected, 95% appear once; the ten largest clones hold approximately 0.08%. Negative isolation yielded the CD8+ and CD4+ T cells, while FACS enriched the TEMRA cells. The germline gives CDR1 MNHNS, CDR2 SASEGT. This CDR3 comprises 12 residues. Trimming pared 8 bases from V and 6 bases from J, leaving 13 bases between. In regard to this clonotype: Its target is not known.

This receptor was taken from a human donor with Susac syndrome. The sequenced sample was CD4+ T cells from PBMCs. The rearrangement uses TRBV6-1 and TRBJ2-5; either TRBD1 or TRBD2 may fit D (5 bases each). The DNA for the CDR3 is TGTGCCAGCCAGAGGGACGCAAAGACCCAGTACTTC. Translating it yields CASQRDAKTQYF.